The T cell receptor (beta chain) under discussion was sequenced for a study of blood T cell repertoires in COVID-19 (dated by TCRdb to 2018 to 2020). Broadly, across the study: Samples covering the acute and convalescent phases of COVID-19 were provided by collaborators in the United States, Italy and Spain. The material from the prospective study consisted of cDNA or gDNA derived from T cells, B-cell-depleted T cells, or PBMCs. Subjects who had been exposed to COVID-19, were actively infected with it, or had recovered from it provided the deeply sampled blood TCRbeta repertoires that made up the dataset. A freely available public database, intended as a resource for researchers studying the immune response to SARS-CoV-2, is where the repertoires were released. Samples came from the ongoing ImmuneRACE study (first 160 participants) plus 1,254 subjects from 6 global collaborators. Nearly every sample came with metadata listing a de-identified subject ID, COVID-19 status, age in years and sex. HLA class I and class II types, where available, came from metadata supplied by the sample provider rather than from assay-based typing. The research as a whole found: The amount of clinical and demographic metadata varied by source and participant and was provided uncurated.

Trimming takes 2 bases off V and 5 bases off J; junction bases not matched to a gene: 4. The CDR3 holds 14 amino acids from the cysteine to the phenylalanine. Solely the CDR3 DNA is kept, with 42 bases framed from the first base. Per the germline V gene (reference sequence), SGHNT is the CDR1 and YYREEE is the CDR2. On this clone: Its antigen has not been determined. Base qualities are not provided; no much larger clone lies one nucleotide away.

Another Seattle source contributed samples from volunteer blood donors who had recovered from COVID-19. The collaborating institutions used their own protocols to collect whole blood in K2EDTA tubes. For TCRbeta analysis, collaborator samples were shipped as frozen whole blood, as isolated PBMCs, or as DNA extracted from either sample type. The immunoSEQ Assay, a bias-controlled multiplex PCR, was used to amplify TCRbeta CDR3 regions from genomic DNA. As for the original processing: Nucleated cell counts per sample were estimated from amplification of reference gene primers within the assay. To quantify the absolute abundance of each unique TCRbeta CDR3 rearrangement, sequence reads were collapsed and filtered. Productive Simpson clonality was computed per sample as the square root of Simpson's diversity index over productive rearrangements. This immuneACCESS table, as held by TCRdb, lists in-frame sequences with V and J called but not all clones. Of the missing ones, under half trace to an unresolved V gene in checked studies; the others have no known cause. V and J calls and clone size follow that table, whereas D and trimming were derived from the DNA. In this sample the table shows 250,000 to 300,000 clones, under 90% of which occur a single time. Of the sample, 0.94% falls within the top ten clones.

This clonotype was obtained from a middle-aged woman who had recovered from COVID-19. The specimen was peripheral blood. The chain employs TRBV5-4 and TRBJ1-1, with 9 bases in between that match TRBD1. CDR3 region: CASSFTGGLTEAFF. The DNA sequence is TGTGCCAGCAGCTTCACAGGGGGCTTGACTGAAGCTTTCTTT.